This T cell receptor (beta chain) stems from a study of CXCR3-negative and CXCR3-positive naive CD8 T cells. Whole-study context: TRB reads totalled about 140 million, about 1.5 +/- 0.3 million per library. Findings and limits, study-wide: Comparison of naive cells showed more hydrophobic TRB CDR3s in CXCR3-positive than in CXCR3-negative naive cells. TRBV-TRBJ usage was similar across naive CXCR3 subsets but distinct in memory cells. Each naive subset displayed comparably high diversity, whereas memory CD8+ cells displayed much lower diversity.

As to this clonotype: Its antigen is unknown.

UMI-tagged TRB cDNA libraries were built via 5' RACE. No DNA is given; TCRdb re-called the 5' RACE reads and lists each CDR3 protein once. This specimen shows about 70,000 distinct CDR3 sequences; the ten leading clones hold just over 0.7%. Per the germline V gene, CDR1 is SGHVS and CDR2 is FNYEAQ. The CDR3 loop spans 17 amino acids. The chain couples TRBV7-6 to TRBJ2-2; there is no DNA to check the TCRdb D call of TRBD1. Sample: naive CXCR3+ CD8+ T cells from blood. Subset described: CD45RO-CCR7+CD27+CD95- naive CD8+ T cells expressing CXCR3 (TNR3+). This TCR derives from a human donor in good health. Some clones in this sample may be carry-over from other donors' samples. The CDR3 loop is CASRPPWGGQDTGELFF.